Reported below is one TCR beta chain. It has no known antigen specificity. No qualities accompany the bases; no much larger clone lies one base away. The sample originates from a study of a mutant IDH1 vaccine in newly diagnosed glioma (dated by TCRdb to about 2021). Regarding the study in general: Across visits V03 through V10, patients got a total of eight vaccinations, given in weeks 1, 3, 5, 7, 11, 15, 19 and 23. Peripheral blood was drawn at six visits: V03 (baseline), V05, V07, V10, V12 and V13. Vaccination began 4-6 weeks after radiotherapy alone, or alongside temozolomide cycles in the chemotherapy-containing groups. For exploratory analyses, longitudinal TCRB deep sequencing was carried out in more than 20 treated patients wherever samples were available. Before enrollment, patients had received standard therapy of radiotherapy alone, temozolomide alone, or radiochemotherapy with temozolomide; most received the combination. Of the roughly 31 treated patients, about 62% were male and approximately 38% were female, and the mean age was approximately 40 years.

CDR1 and CDR2, per the germline V gene (reference sequence), are LNHDA and SQIVND. Measured from the cysteine to the phenylalanine, the CDR3 is 16 residues long. CDR3 DNA only is kept here, 48 bases in frame from base 1. The V and J ends are trimmed by 1 base and 0 bases, leaving 10 bases between them. What the authors observed across the whole study: Immune responses induced by the vaccine were seen in roughly 95% of patients across multiple MHC alleles. PBMC samples for TCRB deep sequencing were selected based on availability. Pseudoprogression seemed to be unrelated to changes in the top peripheral T cell clonotypes found by TCRB sequencing. The authors stated that sample limitations prevented analyses of patient blood samples from being reproduced.

The meaning of the sample's time point label: week 23, last vaccination. Every vaccine dose consisted of 300 ug of a 20-mer mutant IDH1 peptide in Montanide, administered subcutaneously together with topical imiquimod. The donors had newly diagnosed IDH1-mutant astrocytomas of WHO grade 3 or 4 that showed loss of nuclear ATRX. The samples were drawn from NOA16, a multicentre, single-arm, open-label phase I trial in Germany that tested a mutant IDH1 peptide vaccine in humans for the first time. The DNeasy Blood and Tissue Kit was used to extract genomic DNA from EDTA blood for TCRB sequencing. The library was generated by the immunoSEQ multiplex PCR assay. Rearranged TCR beta chain sequences were amplified using the hsTCRB Kit according to the manufacturer's protocol. Sequencing of TCRB libraries was carried out on an Illumina MiSeq. The source study handled its data this way. Demultiplexing, trimming and gene mapping were performed with the kit vendor's proprietary platform. TCRdb stores this immuneACCESS table with in-frame sequences only. Part of the clones is absent; in the studies checked, under half of the shortfall reflects unresolved V genes, and no reason is known for the rest. V, J and clone size were drawn from that table, and D and trimming were deduced from the DNA. The sample contains around 54,000 clones, around 86% of them found a single time. Approximately 1.5% of the sample is taken by the ten largest.

This specimen was PBMCs, taken from a glioma patient whose treatment included an IDH1 peptide vaccine. This sequence was found in a man aged 35 to 55 with glioma. This sequence uses TRBV19 and TRBJ1-5, with the D gene not confidently named. The DNA reads as follows: TGTGCCAGTAGTATAGTGGGCCAGGCTAGCAATCAGCCCCAGCATTTT. This sequence encodes CASSIVGQASNQPQHF.